This T cell receptor (beta chain) appears in the sequencing data of a study of shared clonotypes between healthy human individuals. Here immunoSEQ multiplex PCR was the method, and the copy in TCRdb shows in-frame clones only, minus some. Among roughly 2 million clones listed, roughly 95% were seen once. Trimming shortened V by 3 bases and J by 11 bases, and 5 bases separated the two germline ends. This CDR3 contains 10 residues. Germline lookup yields CDR1 SNHLY and CDR2 FYNNEI. Of note for this clone: Its specificity is not known.

Whole-study findings and limits: Although depth was large, rarefaction showed that sequencing of the sorted subsets was incomplete. Estimated richness was generally greater in naive than memory subsets. Non-shared clonotypes displayed generation probabilities falling below those of clonotypes present in all four donors.

The genes are TRBV2 and TRBJ2-1; no firm D call. The sample was naive CD4+ T cells sorted from blood. As for subset: CD45RA+ positively selected. This sequence originates from a man between 18 and 29 years old in good health. The chain's CDR3 is CASSERQQFF. In nucleotides, the CDR3 is TGTGCCAGCAGTGAGCGGCAGCAGTTCTTC.